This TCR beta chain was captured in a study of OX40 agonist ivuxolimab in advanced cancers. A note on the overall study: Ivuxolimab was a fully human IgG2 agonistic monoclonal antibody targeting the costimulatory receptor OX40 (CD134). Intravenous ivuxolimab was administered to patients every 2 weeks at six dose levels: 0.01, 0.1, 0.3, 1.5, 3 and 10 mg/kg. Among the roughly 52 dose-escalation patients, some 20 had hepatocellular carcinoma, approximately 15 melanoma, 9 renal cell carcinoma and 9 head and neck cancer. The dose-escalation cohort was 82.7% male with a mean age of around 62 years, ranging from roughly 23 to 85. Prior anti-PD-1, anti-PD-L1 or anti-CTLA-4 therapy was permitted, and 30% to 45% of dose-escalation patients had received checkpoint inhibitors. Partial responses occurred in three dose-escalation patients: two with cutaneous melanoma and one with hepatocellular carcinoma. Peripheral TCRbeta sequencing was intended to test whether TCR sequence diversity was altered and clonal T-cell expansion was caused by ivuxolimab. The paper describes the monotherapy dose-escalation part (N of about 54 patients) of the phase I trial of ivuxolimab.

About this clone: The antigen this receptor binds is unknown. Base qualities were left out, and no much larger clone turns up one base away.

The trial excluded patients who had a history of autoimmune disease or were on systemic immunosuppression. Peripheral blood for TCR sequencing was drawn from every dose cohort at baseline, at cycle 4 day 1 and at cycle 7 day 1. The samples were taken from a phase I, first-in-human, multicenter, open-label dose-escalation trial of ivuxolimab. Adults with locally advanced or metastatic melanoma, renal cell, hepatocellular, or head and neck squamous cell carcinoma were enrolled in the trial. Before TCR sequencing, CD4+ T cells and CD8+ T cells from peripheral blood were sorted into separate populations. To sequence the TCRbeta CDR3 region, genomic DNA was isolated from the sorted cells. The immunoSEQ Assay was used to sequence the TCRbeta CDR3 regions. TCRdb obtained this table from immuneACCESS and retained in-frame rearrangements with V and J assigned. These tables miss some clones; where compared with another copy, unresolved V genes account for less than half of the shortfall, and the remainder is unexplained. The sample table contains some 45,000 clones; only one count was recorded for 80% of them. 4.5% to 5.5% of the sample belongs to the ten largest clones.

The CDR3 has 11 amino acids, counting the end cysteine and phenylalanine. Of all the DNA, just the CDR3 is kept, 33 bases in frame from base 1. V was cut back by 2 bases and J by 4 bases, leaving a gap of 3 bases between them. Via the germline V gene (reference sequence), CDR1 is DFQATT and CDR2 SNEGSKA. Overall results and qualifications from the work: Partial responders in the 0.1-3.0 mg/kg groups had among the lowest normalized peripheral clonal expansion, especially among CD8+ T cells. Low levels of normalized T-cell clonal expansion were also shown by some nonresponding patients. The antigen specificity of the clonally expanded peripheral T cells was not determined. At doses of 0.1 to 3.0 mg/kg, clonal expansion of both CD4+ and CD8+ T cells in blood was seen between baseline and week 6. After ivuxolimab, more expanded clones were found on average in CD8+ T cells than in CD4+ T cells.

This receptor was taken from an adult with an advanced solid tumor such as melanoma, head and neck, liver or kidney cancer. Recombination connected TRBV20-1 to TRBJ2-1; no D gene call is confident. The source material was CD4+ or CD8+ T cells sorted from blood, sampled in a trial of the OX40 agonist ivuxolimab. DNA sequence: TGCAGTGCTAGATCTTACAATGAGCAGTTCTTC. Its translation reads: CSARSYNEQFF.